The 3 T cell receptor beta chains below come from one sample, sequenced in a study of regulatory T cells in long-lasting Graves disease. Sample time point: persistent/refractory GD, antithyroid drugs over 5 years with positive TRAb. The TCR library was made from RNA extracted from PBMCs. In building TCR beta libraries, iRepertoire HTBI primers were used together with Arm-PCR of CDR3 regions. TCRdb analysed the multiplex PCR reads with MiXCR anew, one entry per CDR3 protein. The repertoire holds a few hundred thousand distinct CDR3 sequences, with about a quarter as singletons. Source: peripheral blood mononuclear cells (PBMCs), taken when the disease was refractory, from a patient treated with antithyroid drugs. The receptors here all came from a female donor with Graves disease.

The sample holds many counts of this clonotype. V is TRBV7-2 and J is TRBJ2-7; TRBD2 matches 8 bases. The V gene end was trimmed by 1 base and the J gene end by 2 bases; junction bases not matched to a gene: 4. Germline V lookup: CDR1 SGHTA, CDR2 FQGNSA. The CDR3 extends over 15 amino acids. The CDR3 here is CASSLVTSGTYEQYF. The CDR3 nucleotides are TGTGCCAGCAGCTTAGTTACTAGCGGAACCTACGAGCAGTACTTC.

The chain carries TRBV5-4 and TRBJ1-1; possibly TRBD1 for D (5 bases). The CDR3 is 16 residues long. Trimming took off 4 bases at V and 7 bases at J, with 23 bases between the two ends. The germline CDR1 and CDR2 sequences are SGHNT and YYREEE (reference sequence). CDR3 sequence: CASSLAGGAGRIEAFF. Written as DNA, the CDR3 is TGTGCCAGCAGCCTTGCAGGAGGGGCAGGTCGCATTGAAGCTTTCTTT.

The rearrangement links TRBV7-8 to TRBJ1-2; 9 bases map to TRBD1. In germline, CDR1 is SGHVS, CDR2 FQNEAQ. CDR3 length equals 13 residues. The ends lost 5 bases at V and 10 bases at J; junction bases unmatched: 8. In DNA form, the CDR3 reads TGTGCCAGCAGCCCGGACAGGGGAAACCCCTACACCTTC. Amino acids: CASSPDRGNPYTF.